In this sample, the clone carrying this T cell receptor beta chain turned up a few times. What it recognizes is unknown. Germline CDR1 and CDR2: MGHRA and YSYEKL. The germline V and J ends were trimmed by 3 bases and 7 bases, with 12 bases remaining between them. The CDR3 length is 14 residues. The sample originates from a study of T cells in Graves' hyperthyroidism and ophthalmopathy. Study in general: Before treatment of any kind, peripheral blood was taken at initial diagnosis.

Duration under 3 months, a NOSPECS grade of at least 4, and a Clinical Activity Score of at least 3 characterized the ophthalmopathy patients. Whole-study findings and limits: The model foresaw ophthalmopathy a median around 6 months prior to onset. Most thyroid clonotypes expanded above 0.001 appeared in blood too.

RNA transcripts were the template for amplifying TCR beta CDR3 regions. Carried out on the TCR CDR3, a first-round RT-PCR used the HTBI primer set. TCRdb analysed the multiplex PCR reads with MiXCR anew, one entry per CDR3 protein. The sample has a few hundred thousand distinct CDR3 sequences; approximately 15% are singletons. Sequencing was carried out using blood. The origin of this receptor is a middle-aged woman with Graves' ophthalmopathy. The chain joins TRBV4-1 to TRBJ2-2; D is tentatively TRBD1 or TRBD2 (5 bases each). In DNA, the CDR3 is TGCGCCAGCAGCCATCTACGGGGCGGCGGGGAGCTGTTTTTT. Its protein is CASSHLRGGGELFF.